This TCR beta chain originates from a study of T cells in Graves' hyperthyroidism and ophthalmopathy. What was amplified from RNA transcripts were TCR beta CDR3 regions. The TCR CDR3 first-round RT-PCR relied on the HTBI primer set. TCRdb fed the multiplex PCR reads into MiXCR, producing one record per CDR3 protein. The sample yields under 450,000 distinct CDR3 sequences, approximately 15% seen once. The sample comprised blood. The TCR was taken from a young woman with Graves' hyperthyroidism.

CDR3 protein: CASSLSSRLSFQETQYF. For the CDR3, the DNA is TGTGCCAGCAGTTTATCTTCCAGACTAAGCTTCCAAGAGACCCAGTACTTC. The chain uses TRBV27 and TRBJ2-5; D is perhaps TRBD2 (5 bases). CDR1 and CDR2 from the germline V gene are MNHEY and SMNVEV (reference sequence). The CDR3 is 17 residues long. Trimming left V 0 bases short and J 1 base short, with 15 bases between.